The text below deals with one TCR beta chain. Its antigen remains unidentified. The sample is drawn from a study of T-cell reconstitution after alpha-beta-depleted transplantation in children. Study outcomes and limitations: Some patients' high day-60 TCRbeta diversity was traced to surviving recipient T cells and thymic progenitors.

Preparing the TCRbeta library involved the use of unique molecular identifiers. One entry per CDR3 protein, called by TCRdb with MiXCR from the PCR reads. Found here are about a million distinct CDR3 sequences, around 30% of them singletons; the top ten hold roughly 27%. Trimming left V 2 bases short and J 4 bases short, with 14 bases between. In germline, CDR1 is SSHAT, CDR2 FNYEAQ (reference sequence). CDR3 size: 16 residues. The TCR originated in a boy under two years old who had a stem cell transplant for SCID, so the T cells may come from the graft donor. This sample comprised PBMCs, mostly from graft donor cells, obtained 360 days after TCRalphabeta/CD19-depleted stem cell transplant. The chain uses TRBV7-7 and TRBJ2-2; no clear D. This CDR3 is CASSLTIRGSTGELFF. CDR3 sequence (DNA): TGTGCCAGCAGCTTAACTATTCGCGGTTCCACCGGGGAGCTGTTTTTT.